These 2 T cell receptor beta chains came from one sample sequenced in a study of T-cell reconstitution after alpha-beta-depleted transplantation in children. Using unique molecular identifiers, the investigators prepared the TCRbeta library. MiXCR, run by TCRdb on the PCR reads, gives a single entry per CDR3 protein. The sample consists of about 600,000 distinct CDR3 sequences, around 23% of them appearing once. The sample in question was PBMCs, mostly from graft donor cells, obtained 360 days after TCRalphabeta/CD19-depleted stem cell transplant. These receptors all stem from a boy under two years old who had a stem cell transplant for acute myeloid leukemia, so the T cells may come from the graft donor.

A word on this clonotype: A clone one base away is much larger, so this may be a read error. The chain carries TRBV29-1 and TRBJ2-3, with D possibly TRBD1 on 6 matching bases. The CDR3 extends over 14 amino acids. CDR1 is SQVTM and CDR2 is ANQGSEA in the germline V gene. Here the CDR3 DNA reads TGCAGCGTGGGGGACACCACAGGCACAGAAACGCAGTATTTT. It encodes CSVGDTTGTETQYF.

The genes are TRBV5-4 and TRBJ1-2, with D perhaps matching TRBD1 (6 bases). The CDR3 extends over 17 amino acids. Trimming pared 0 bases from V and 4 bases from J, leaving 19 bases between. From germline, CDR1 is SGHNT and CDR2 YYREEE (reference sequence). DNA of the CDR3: TGTGCCAGCAGCTTGGAACTTGTAACAGGGAGTCCCTATGGCTACACCTTC. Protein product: CASSLELVTGSPYGYTF.